The present T cell receptor beta chain was sequenced within a study of T cell repertoires in cytomegalovirus infection. Turning to the study itself: Recently described HLA-C-restricted plus well-studied HLA-B-restricted CMV epitopes were used. From public TCR beta signatures came an indication of both CMV infection and matching HLA type. General observations from the study: CMV carriers having the relevant HLA were flagged by cumulative public TCR beta family frequency.

TCRdb reanalysed the reads using MiXCR and keeps one entry per CDR3 protein. The sample lists more than 85,000 distinct CDR3 sequences; about 28% were seen once. Deletions cut 1 base from V and 0 bases from J, with 14 bases between. Germline CDR1 reads DFQATT; CDR2 reads SNEGSKA (reference sequence). The CDR3 loop spans 16 amino acids. This clonotype was counted only a few times. Its antigen is still unknown. The receptor's source is a human donor in good health (CMV status not recorded). Some clones in this sample may be carry-over from other donors' samples. The sequencing used CD8+ T cells from cultured PBMCs, collected from culture after CMV antigen stimulation. V and J are TRBV20-1 and TRBJ2-3; D call uncertain. CDR3 loop: CSARAQDEPSTDTQYF. The CDR3 DNA sequence: TGCAGTGCTAGAGCCCAGGACGAACCTAGCACAGATACGCAGTATTTT.